These T cell receptor beta chains were read from a single sample in a study of cytomegalovirus exposure and HLA in healthy donors. Here immunoSEQ multiplex PCR was the method, and the copy in TCRdb shows in-frame clones only, minus some. The table gives 200,000 to 250,000 clones; the top ten clones make up about 0.9% of it. The sequenced sample consisted of PBMCs. The receptor set was obtained from a woman between 25 and 40 years old in good health and CMV-seropositive. Both conserved end residues are part of each CDR3. A D gene is named only where the DNA matches it firmly.

D: NA
J: TRBJ2-5
length: 12
V: TRBV6-1
CDR3: CASTAARETQYF
DNA: TGTGCCAGCACAGCGGCGAGGGAGACCCAGTACTTC

D: TRBD1
J: TRBJ1-1
length: 16
V: TRBV6-5
CDR3: CASSYSKGAKGMEAFF
DNA: TGTGCCAGCAGTTACTCGAAGGGGGCTAAGGGTATGGAAGCTTTCTTT

D: NA
J: TRBJ2-7
length: 11
V: TRBV2
CDR3: CASSEYYEQYF
DNA: TGTGCCAGCAGTGAATACTACGAGCAGTACTTC

D: NA
J: TRBJ2-1
length: 15
V: TRBV9
CDR3: CASSVVTAFPNEQFF
DNA: TGTGCCAGCAGCGTAGTAACAGCCTTTCCCAATGAGCAGTTCTTC

D: NA
J: TRBJ1-1
length: 13
V: TRBV19
CDR3: CASSIDRGYEAFF
DNA: TGTGCCAGTAGTATAGATCGGGGGTATGAAGCTTTCTTT

D: NA
J: TRBJ2-3
length: 14
V: TRBV14
CDR3: CASSQELASDTQYF
DNA: TGTGCCAGCAGCCAAGAACTAGCCTCAGATACGCAGTATTTT

D: TRBD2
J: TRBJ2-1
length: 19
V: TRBV7-2
CDR3: CASSLRREWNKREVNEQFF
DNA: TGTGCCAGCAGCTTAAGGAGGGAATGGAACAAGCGGGAGGTAAATGAGCAGTTCTTC

D: NA
J: TRBJ1-4
length: 17
V: TRBV1
CDR3: CTSSQRDLRDRNEKLFF
DNA: TGCACCAGCAGCCAGAGGGACCTCCGGGACAGGAATGAAAAACTGTTTTTT

D: TRBD1
J: TRBJ2-5
length: 14
V: TRBV5-1
CDR3: CASSLGQGLETQYF
DNA: TGCGCCAGCAGCTTAGGACAGGGACTGGAGACCCAGTACTTC

D: TRBD2
J: TRBJ2-3
length: 17
V: TRBV5-4
CDR3: CASSADGTSRSTDTQYF
DNA: TGTGCCAGCAGCGCAGATGGGACTAGCAGAAGCACAGATACGCAGTATTTT

D: NA
J: TRBJ1-2
length: 12
V: TRBV2
CDR3: CASREGPYGYTF
DNA: TGTGCCAGCAGGGAGGGCCCCTATGGCTACACCTTC

D: NA
J: TRBJ2-4
length: 15
V: TRBV15
CDR3: CATSRRGLAKNIQYF
DNA: TGTGCCACCAGCAGACGAGGGCTAGCCAAAAACATTCAGTACTTC

D: NA
J: TRBJ1-1
length: 12
V: TRBV7-9
CDR3: CAGGGPDTEAFF
DNA: TGTGCTGGGGGGGGCCCTGACACTGAAGCTTTCTTT

D: TRBD2
J: TRBJ2-3
length: 17
V: TRBV7-8
CDR3: CASSLAGLAGNTDTQYF
DNA: TGTGCCAGCAGCTTAGCGGGACTAGCGGGAAACACAGATACGCAGTATTTT

D: NA
J: TRBJ2-1
length: 14
V: TRBV6-6
CDR3: CASSKTVSYNEQFF
DNA: TGTGCCAGCAGTAAGACAGTCTCCTACAATGAGCAGTTCTTC

D: TRBD1
J: TRBJ1-5
length: 15
V: TRBV19
CDR3: CASSKLTGHNQPQHF
DNA: TGTGCCAGTAGTAAGTTGACAGGGCATAATCAGCCCCAGCATTTT

D: TRBD2
J: TRBJ2-1
length: 16
V: TRBV30
CDR3: CAWSTGTSGPHNEQFF
DNA: TGTGCCTGGAGTACCGGGACTAGCGGGCCCCACAATGAGCAGTTCTTC

D: NA
J: TRBJ2-6
length: 15
V: TRBV9
CDR3: CASSVARSGANVLTF
DNA: TGTGCCAGCAGCGTAGCCCGCTCTGGGGCCAACGTCCTGACTTTC

D: TRBD2
J: TRBJ2-5
length: 17
V: TRBV19
CDR3: CASSMLGTSGLQETQYF
DNA: TGTGCCAGTAGTATGCTAGGGACTAGCGGACTCCAAGAGACCCAGTACTTC

D: NA
J: TRBJ1-1
length: 11
V: TRBV20-1
CDR3: CSARDWRGAFF
DNA: TGCAGTGCTAGAGATTGGAGGGGAGCTTTCTTT

D: TRBD2
J: TRBJ2-7
length: 20
V: TRBV7-2
CDR3: CASSLAPGLAGGRPPYEQYF
DNA: TGTGCCAGCAGCTTAGCGCCGGGACTAGCGGGAGGACGTCCACCCTACGAGCAGTACTTC

D: TRBD2
J: TRBJ2-1
length: 15
V: TRBV11-3
CDR3: CASSLTSGRTNEQFF
DNA: TGTGCCAGCAGCTTGACTAGCGGGAGGACGAATGAGCAGTTCTTC

D: TRBD2
J: TRBJ2-2
length: 18
V: TRBV4-3
CDR3: CASSQDVASGSRTGELFF
DNA: TGCGCCAGCAGCCAGGACGTTGCCAGCGGGAGTCGAACCGGGGAGCTGTTTTTT

D: NA
J: TRBJ2-2
length: 13
V: TRBV30
CDR3: CAWSVTGTGELFF
DNA: TGTGCCTGGAGTGTCACAGGGACCGGGGAGCTGTTTTTT

D: NA
J: TRBJ1-2
length: 13
V: TRBV14
CDR3: CASSQGRDRGYTF
DNA: TGTGCCAGCAGCCAAGGGAGAGACAGGGGCTACACCTTC

D: NA
J: TRBJ2-1
length: 15
V: TRBV10-1
CDR3: CASRGTGPGFNEQFF
DNA: TGCGCCAGCCGAGGAACAGGGCCGGGGTTCAATGAGCAGTTCTTC

D: NA
J: TRBJ2-7
length: 13
V: TRBV13
CDR3: CASSIDNGDEQYF
DNA: TGTGCCAGCAGTATCGATAACGGGGACGAGCAGTACTTC

D: TRBD2
J: TRBJ2-5
length: 15
V: TRBV5-1
CDR3: CASSLVGTSLETQYF
DNA: TGCGCCAGCAGCTTGGTTGGGACTAGCTTGGAGACCCAGTACTTC

D: NA
J: TRBJ2-7
length: 13
V: TRBV28
CDR3: CASNLGTSGEQYF
DNA: TGTGCCAGCAACCTGGGGACATCAGGCGAGCAGTACTTC

D: NA
J: TRBJ1-5
length: 13
V: TRBV19
CDR3: CASLPGYNQPQHF
DNA: TGTGCCAGCCTGCCAGGCTACAATCAGCCCCAGCATTTT

D: NA
J: TRBJ2-7
length: 13
V: TRBV2
CDR3: CASRTILTYEQYF
DNA: TGTGCCAGCAGAACGATACTTACCTACGAGCAGTACTTC

D: NA
J: TRBJ2-5
length: 15
V: TRBV10-1
CDR3: CASSEAGSSQETQYF
DNA: TGCGCCAGCAGTGAGGCAGGGTCCAGCCAAGAGACCCAGTACTTC

D: TRBD2
J: TRBJ2-2
length: 16
V: TRBV5-1
CDR3: CASSLMTSGRAGELFF
DNA: TGCGCCAGCAGCTTGATGACTAGCGGGAGGGCCGGGGAGCTGTTTTTT

D: NA
J: TRBJ2-1
length: 14
V: TRBV11-2
CDR3: CASSFMGIGGEQFF
DNA: TGTGCCAGCAGCTTCATGGGGATAGGAGGGGAGCAGTTCTTC

D: NA
J: TRBJ2-7
length: 12
V: TRBV2
CDR3: CASSATGTKQYF
DNA: TGTGCCAGCAGTGCGACAGGCACCAAGCAGTACTTC

D: NA
J: TRBJ2-2
length: 13
V: TRBV5-6
CDR3: CASSRTYTGELFF
DNA: TGTGCCAGCAGCCGAACATATACCGGGGAGCTGTTTTTT

D: TRBD1
J: TRBJ2-7
length: 15
V: TRBV6-1
CDR3: CASSEAGTGAYEQYF
DNA: TGTGCCAGCAGTGAAGCCGGGACAGGGGCCTACGAGCAGTACTTC

D: TRBD2
J: TRBJ2-7
length: 12
V: TRBV10-3
CDR3: CAISDRDYQNSF
DNA: TGTGCCATCAGTGACCGGGACTACCAAAATTCCTTC

D: NA
J: TRBJ1-2
length: 12
V: TRBV29-1
CDR3: CSVAEDSYGYTF
DNA: TGCAGCGTTGCGGAGGACAGCTATGGCTACACCTTC

D: NA
J: TRBJ2-7
length: 17
V: TRBV7-9
CDR3: CASSLIRGAGAGYEQYF
DNA: TGTGCCAGCAGCTTAATACGTGGCGCGGGGGCCGGCTACGAGCAGTACTTC

D: TRBD1
J: TRBJ1-2
length: 18
V: TRBV6-1
CDR3: CASSEFSGTGGYYYGYTF
DNA: TGTGCCAGCAGTGAATTTTCCGGGACAGGGGGCTACTACTATGGCTACACCTTC